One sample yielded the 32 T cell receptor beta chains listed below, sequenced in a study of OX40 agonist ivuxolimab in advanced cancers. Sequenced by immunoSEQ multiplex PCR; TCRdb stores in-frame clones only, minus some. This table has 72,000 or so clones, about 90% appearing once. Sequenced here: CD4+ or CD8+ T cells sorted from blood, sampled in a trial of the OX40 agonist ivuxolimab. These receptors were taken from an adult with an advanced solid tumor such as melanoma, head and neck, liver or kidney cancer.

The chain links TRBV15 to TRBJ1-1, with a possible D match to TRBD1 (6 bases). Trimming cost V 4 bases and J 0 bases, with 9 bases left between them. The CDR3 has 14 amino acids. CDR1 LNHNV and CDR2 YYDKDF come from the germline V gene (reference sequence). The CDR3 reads CATSTWTVNTEAFF. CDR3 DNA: TGTGCCACCAGCACTTGGACAGTGAACACTGAAGCTTTCTTT.

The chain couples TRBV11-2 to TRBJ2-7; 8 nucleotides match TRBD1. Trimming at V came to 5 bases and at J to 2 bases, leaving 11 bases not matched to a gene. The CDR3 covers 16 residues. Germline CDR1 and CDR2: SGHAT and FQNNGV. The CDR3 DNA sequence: TGTGCCAGCAGCCCCCGGCGCCGACAGGGGACCTACGAGCAGTACTTC. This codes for CASSPRRRQGTYEQYF.

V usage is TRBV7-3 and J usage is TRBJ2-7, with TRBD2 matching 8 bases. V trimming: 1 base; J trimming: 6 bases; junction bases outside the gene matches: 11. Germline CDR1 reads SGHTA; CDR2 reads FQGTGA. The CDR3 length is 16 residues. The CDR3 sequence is CASSLNPSVSGSEQYF. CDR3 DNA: TGTGCCAGCAGCTTAAACCCCTCCGTAAGCGGGAGCGAGCAGTACTTC.

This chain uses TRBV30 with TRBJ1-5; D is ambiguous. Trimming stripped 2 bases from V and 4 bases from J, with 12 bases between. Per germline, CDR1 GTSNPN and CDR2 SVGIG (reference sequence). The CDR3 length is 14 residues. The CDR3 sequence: CAWSLRRENQPQHF. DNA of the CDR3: TGTGCCTGGAGTTTGAGGAGGGAGAATCAGCCCCAGCATTTT.

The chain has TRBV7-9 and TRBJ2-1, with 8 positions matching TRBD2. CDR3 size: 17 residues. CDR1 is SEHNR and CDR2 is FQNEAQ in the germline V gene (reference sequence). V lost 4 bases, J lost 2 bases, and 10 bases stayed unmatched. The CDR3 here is CASSYTLGGRPYNEQFF. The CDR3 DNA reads TGTGCCAGCAGCTATACCCTGGGCGGGAGGCCCTACAATGAGCAGTTCTTC.

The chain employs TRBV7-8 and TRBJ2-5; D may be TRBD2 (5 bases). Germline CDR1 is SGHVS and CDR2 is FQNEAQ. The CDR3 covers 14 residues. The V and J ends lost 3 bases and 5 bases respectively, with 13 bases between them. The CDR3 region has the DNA TGTGCCAGCAGCTTCGGGGAGAGTTGGGAGACCCAGTACTTC. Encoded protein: CASSFGESWETQYF.

The DNA of the CDR3 is TGTGCCAGCAGCCCCAGACAGGGCCTAGCCAAAAACATTCAGTACTTC. This codes for CASSPRQGLAKNIQYF. V is TRBV9 and J is TRBJ2-4, with 7 bases identical to TRBD1. The CDR3 is 16 amino acids. V lost 4 bases and J lost 0; bases outside the gene matches: 7. Per the germline V gene, CDR1 is SGDLS and CDR2 is YYNGEE.

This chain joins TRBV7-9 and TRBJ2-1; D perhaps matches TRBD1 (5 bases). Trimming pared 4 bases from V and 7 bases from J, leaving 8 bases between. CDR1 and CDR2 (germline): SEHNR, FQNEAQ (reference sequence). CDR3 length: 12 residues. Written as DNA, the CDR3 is TGTGCCAGCAGCTCTCAGGGAAATGAGCAGTTCTTC. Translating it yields CASSSQGNEQFF.

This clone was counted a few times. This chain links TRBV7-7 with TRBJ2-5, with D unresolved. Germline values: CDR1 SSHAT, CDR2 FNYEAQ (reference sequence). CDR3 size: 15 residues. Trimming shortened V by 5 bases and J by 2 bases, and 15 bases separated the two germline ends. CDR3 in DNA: TGTGCCAGCAGCCAACAGTGGGGAAGGCAAGAGACCCAGTACTTC. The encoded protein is CASSQQWGRQETQYF.

CDR3 DNA sequence: TGTGCCAGCAGCCCAAAGCCAGGGGGCTCAGATACGCAGTATTTT. Its translation: CASSPKPGGSDTQYF. This sequence joins TRBV7-3 and TRBJ2-3; 8 nucleotides line up with TRBD1. V was clipped by 5 bases and J by 4 bases; unmatched bases: 8. Per the germline V gene, CDR1 is SGHTA and CDR2 is FQGTGA. The CDR3 length is 15 residues. The entire variable domain, with the rest obtained from reference TRBV7-3 and TRBJ2-3, is as follows: GAGVSQTPSNKVTEKGKYVELRCDPISGHTALYWYRQSLGQGPEFLIYFQGTGAADDSGLPNDRFFAVRPEGSVSTLKIQRTERGDSAVYLCASSPKPGGSDTQYFGPGTRLTVL.

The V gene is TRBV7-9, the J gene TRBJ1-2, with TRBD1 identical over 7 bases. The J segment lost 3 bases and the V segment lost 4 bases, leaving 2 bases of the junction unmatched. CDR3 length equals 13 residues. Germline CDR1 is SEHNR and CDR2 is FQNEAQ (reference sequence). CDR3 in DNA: TGTGCCAGCAGCTCGACAGGGTACTATGGCTACACCTTC. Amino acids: CASSSTGYYGYTF.

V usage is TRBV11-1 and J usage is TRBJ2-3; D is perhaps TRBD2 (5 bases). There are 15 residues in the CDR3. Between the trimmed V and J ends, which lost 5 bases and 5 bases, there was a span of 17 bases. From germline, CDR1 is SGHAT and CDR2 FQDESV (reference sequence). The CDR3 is CASSRMLEAGDTQYF. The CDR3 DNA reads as TGTGCCAGCAGCCGAATGCTGGAGGCTGGAGATACGCAGTATTTT.

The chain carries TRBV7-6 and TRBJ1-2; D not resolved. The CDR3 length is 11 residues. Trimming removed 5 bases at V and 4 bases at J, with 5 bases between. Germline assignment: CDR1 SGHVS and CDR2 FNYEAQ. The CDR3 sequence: CASSPSYGYTF. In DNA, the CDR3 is TGTGCCAGCAGCCCCAGCTATGGCTACACCTTC.

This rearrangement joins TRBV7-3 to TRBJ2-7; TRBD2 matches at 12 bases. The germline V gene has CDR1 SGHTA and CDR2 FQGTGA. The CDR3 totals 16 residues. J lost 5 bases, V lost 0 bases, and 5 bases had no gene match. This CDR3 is CASSLTASGRVHEQYF. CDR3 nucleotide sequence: TGTGCCAGCAGCTTAACAGCTAGCGGGAGGGTCCACGAGCAGTACTTC.

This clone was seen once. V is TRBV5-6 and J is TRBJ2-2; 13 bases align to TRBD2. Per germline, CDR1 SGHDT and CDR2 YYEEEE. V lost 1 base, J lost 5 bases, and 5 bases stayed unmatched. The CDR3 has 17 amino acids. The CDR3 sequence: CASSLRTSGSGTGELFF. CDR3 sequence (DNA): TGTGCCAGCAGCTTGCGGACTAGCGGGAGCGGAACCGGGGAGCTGTTTTTT.

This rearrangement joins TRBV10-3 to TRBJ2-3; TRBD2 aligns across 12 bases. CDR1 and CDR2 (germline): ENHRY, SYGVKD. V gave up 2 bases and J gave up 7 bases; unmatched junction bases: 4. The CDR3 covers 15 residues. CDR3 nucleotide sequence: TGTGCCATCAGTGAGACTAGCGGGAGGTTGAATACGCAGTATTTT. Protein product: CAISETSGRLNTQYF.

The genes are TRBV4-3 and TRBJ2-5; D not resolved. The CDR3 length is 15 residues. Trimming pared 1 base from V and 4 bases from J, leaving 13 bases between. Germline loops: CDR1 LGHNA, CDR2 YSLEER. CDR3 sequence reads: CASSQGISLGETQYF. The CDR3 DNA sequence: TGCGCCAGCAGCCAAGGCATCTCTTTGGGAGAGACCCAGTACTTC.

In DNA, the CDR3 is TGTGCCAGCAGCCAAGAGCGGCAGGAGCTAAACTATGGCTACACCTTC. Protein product: CASSQERQELNYGYTF. The chain links TRBV4-2 to TRBJ1-2; no definite D call. This CDR3 region has 16 residues. Per the germline V gene, CDR1 is LGHNA and CDR2 is YNFKEQ. V dropped 0 bases and J dropped 2 bases, with 13 bases sitting between them.

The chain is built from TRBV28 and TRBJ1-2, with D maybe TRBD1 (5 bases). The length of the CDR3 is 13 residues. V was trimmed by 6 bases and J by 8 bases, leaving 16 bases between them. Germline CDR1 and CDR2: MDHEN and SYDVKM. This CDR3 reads CASSTLRVRGYTF. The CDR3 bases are TGTGCCAGCAGCACCCTCAGGGTGAGGGGCTACACCTTC.

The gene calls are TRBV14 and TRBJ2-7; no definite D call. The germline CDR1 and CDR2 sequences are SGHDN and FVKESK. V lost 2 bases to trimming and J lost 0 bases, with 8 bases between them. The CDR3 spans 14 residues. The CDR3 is CASSQTWTSYEQYF. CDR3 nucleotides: TGTGCCAGCAGCCAAACGTGGACCTCCTACGAGCAGTACTTC.

CDR3 DNA: TGCGCCAGCAGCTTGGAGGGTAGGCCCGTTGGCTACGAGCAGTACTTC. Its protein product is CASSLEGRPVGYEQYF. The rearrangement links TRBV5-1 to TRBJ2-7; D not certain. The CDR3 spans 16 residues. The V and J ends lost 0 bases and 3 bases respectively, with 16 bases between them. Germline CDR1 reads SGHRS; CDR2 reads YFSETQ.

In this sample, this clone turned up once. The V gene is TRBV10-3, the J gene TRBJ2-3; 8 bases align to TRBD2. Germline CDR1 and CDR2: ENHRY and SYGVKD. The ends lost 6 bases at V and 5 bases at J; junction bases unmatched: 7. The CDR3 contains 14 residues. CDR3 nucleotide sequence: TGTGCCATCAGGTCGGGAGGGGGGGGAGATACGCAGTATTTT. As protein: CAIRSGGGGDTQYF.

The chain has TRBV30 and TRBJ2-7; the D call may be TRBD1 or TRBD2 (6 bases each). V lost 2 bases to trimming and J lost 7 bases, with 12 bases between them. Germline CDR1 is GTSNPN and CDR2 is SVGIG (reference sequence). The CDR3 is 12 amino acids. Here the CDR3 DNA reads TGTGCCTGGAGTACGGGGGCGCGGGAGCAGTACTTC. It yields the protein CAWSTGAREQYF.

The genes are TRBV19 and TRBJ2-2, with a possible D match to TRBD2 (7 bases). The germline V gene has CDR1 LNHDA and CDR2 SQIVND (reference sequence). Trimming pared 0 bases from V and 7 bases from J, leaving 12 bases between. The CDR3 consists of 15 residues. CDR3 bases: TGTGCCAGTAGTATAGATGCGGGGGCTCACGGGGAGCTGTTTTTT. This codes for CASSIDAGAHGELFF.

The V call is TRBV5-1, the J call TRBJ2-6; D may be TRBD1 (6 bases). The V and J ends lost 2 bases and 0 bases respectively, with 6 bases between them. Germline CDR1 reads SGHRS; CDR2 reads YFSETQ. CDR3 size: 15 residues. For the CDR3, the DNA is TGCGCCAGCAGCTTACAGGGCTCTGGGGCCAACGTCCTGACTTTC. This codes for CASSLQGSGANVLTF.

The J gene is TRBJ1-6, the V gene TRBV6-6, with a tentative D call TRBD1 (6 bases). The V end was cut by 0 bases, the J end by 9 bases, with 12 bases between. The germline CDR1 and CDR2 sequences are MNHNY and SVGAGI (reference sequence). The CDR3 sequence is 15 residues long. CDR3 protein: CASSYSGRGSSPLHF. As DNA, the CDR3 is TGTGCCAGCAGTTACTCGGGCAGGGGTAGTTCACCCCTCCACTTT.

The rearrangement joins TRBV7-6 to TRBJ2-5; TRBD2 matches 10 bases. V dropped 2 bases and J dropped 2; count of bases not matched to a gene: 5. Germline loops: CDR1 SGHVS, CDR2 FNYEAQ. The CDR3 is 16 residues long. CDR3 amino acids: CASSLLAGVSQETQYF. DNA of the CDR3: TGTGCCAGCAGCTTACTAGCGGGAGTGTCTCAAGAGACCCAGTACTTC.

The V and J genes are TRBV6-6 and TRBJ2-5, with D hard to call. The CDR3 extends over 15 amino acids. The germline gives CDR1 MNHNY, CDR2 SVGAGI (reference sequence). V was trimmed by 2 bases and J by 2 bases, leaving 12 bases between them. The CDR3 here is CASSYQISSQETQYF. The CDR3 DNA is TGTGCCAGCAGTTACCAGATATCTTCGCAAGAGACCCAGTACTTC.

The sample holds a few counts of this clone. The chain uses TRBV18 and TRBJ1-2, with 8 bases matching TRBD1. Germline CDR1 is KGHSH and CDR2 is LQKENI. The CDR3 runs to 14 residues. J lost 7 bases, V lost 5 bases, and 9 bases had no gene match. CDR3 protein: CASSTQGARAGYTF. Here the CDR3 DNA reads TGTGCCAGCTCAACCCAGGGGGCCCGTGCTGGCTACACCTTC. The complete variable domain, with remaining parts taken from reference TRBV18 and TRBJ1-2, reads NAGVMQNPRHLVRRRGQEARLRCSPMKGHSHVYWYRQLPEEGLKFMVYLQKENIIDESGMPKERFSAEFPKEGPSILRIQQVVRGDSAAYFCASSTQGARAGYTFGSGTRLTVV.

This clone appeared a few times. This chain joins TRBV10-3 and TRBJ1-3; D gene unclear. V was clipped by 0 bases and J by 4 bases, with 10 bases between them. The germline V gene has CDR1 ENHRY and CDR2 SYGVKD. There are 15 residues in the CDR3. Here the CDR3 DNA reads TGTGCCATCAGTGAGTCGGGAGGGAGCGGAAACACCATATATTTT. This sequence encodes CAISESGGSGNTIYF.

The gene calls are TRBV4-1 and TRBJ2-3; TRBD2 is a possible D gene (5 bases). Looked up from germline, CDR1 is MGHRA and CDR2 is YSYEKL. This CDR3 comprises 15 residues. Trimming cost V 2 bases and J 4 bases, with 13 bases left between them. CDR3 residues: CASSQSGSLPDTQYF. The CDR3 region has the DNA TGCGCCAGCAGCCAAAGCGGTAGTCTCCCAGATACGCAGTATTTT.

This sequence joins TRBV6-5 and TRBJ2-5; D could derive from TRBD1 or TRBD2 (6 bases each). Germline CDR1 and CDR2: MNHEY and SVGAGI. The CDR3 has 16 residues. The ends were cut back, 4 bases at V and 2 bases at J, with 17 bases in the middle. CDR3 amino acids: CASSWDIWGAQETQYF. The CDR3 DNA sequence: TGTGCCAGCAGTTGGGACATTTGGGGGGCACAAGAGACCCAGTACTTC.